This TCR beta chain came from a study of blood T cells in healthy people across ages. Trimming removed 3 bases from V and 4 bases from J, with 9 bases in between. The CDR3 loop spans 13 amino acids. Germline-derived CDR1 and CDR2 are MNHEY and SVGAGI. A second PCR of 7 to 11 cycles used a sample-barcoded 5' primer and a J-beta primer mix. TCRdb itself ran the 5' RACE reads through MiXCR, one entry per CDR3 protein. The sample shows fewer than 2 million distinct CDR3 sequences, more than 35% of them seen only once. Study-level points and caveats: Estimated diversity that came from one million T cells was considered an underestimate. Observed TCR beta diversity per million T cells went down as age went up. This fall followed a roughly linear course with age.

Aged about 6 to 90, donors were systemically healthy Caucasians from Russia. This clonotype was counted at least ten times. The antigen is not known. The clonotype originates from a human donor in good health. The sequenced sample was blood. The chain recombines TRBV6-5 with TRBJ1-1, with D possibly matching TRBD1 (5 bases). CDR3 nucleotides: TGTGCCAGCAGTTATCAGGGCGGCACTGAAGCTTTCTTT. Protein: CASSYQGGTEAFF.